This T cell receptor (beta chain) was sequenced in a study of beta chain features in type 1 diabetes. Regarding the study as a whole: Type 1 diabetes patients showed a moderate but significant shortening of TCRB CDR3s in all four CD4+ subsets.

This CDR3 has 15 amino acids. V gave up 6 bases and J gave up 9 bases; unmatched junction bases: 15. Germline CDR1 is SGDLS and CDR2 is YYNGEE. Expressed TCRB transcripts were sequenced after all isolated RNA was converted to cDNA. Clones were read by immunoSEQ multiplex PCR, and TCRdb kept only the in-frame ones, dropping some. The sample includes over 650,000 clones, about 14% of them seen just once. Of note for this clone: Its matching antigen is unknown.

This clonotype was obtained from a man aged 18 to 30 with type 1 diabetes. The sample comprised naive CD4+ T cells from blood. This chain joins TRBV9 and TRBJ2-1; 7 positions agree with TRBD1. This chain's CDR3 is CASTSPGRGGSEQFF. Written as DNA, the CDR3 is TGTGCCAGCACCTCGCCGGGGCGAGGGGGCTCTGAGCAGTTCTTC.